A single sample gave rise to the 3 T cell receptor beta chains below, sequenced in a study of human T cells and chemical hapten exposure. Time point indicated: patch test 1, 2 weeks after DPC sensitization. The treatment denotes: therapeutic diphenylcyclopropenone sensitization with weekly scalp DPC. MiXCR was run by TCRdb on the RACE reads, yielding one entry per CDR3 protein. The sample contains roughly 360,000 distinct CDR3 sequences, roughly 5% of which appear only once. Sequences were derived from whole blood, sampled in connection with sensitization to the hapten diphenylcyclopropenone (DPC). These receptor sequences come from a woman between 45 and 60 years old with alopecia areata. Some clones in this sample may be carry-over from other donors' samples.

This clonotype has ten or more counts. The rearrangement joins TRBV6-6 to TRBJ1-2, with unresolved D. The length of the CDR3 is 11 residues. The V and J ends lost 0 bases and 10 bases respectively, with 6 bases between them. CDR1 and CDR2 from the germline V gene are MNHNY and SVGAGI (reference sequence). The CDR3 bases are TGTGCCAGCAGTTACTCTTCCCTCTACACCTTC. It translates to CASSYSSLYTF.

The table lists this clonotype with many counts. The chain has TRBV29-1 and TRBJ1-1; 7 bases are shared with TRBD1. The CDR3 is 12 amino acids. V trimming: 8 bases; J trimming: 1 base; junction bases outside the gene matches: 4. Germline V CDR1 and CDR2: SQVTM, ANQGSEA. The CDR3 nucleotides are TGCAGCTCATGGACAGGGAACACTGAAGCTTTCTTT. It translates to CSSWTGNTEAFF.

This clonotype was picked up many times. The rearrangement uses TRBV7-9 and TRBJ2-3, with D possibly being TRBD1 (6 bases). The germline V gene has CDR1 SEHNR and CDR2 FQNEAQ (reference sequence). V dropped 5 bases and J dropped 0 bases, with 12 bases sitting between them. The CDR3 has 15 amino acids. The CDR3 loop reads CASSRQGSSTDTQYF. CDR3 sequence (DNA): TGTGCCAGCAGCAGGCAGGGGTCTAGCACAGATACGCAGTATTTT.